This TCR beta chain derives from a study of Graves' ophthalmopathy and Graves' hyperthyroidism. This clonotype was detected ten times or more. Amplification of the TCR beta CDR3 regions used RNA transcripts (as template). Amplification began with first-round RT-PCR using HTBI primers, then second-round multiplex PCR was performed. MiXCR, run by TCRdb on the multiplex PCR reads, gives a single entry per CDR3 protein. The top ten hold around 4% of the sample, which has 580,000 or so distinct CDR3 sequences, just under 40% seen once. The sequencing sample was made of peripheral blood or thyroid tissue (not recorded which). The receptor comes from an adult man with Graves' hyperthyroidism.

Here the CDR3 reads CASGVDGSYEQYF. CDR3 DNA sequence: TGTGCTAGTGGAGTGGACGGCTCCTACGAGCAGTACTTC. The chain links TRBV12-5 to TRBJ2-7; unclear D gene. Trimming took off 6 bases at V and 0 bases at J, with 9 bases between the two ends. Germline CDR1 is LGHNT and CDR2 is FRNRAP. There are 13 residues in the CDR3.